Presented here are 30 T cell receptor beta chains from one specimen sequenced in a study of blood T cell repertoires in COVID-19. TCRdb's copy holds only in-frame clones and misses some; the assay was immunoSEQ multiplex PCR. The sample consists of around 290,000 clones, around 86% of them appearing once. The sample comprised PBMCs or T cells enriched from blood (not recorded which). The receptor set was obtained from a middle-aged woman who had recovered from COVID-19.

This chain joins TRBV10-1 and TRBJ1-1, with 9 bases aligning to TRBD1. Trimming cost V 6 bases and J 3 bases; bases outside gene matches: 11. The CDR3 consists of 16 residues. From germline, CDR1 is WNHNN and CDR2 SYGVQD (reference sequence). The CDR3, as DNA: TGCGCCAGCAGGGGACAGGGTAAGGGTGTTGACACTGAAGCTTTCTTT. It specifies CASRGQGKGVDTEAFF.

The V and J genes are TRBV6-5 and TRBJ1-4; TRBD1 aligns across 12 bases. This CDR3 has 15 amino acids. Looked up from germline, CDR1 is MNHEY and CDR2 is SVGAGI. With V trimmed by 5 bases and J by 7 bases, 5 bases remained unmatched. This CDR3 reads CASSPGTGGSEKLFF. The DNA for the CDR3 is TGTGCCAGCAGTCCGGGGACAGGGGGCAGTGAAAAACTGTTTTTT.

The V and J genes are TRBV2 and TRBJ1-5; the match to TRBD1 covers 7 bases. CDR1 is SNHLY and CDR2 is FYNNEI in the germline V gene. The CDR3 extends over 14 amino acids. V shed 6 bases and J 6 bases; nucleotides not matched to a gene: 8. The CDR3 coding sequence is TGTGCCAGCAGGGTTAGGGGGCAGGGTCAGCCCCAGCATTTT. Protein product: CASRVRGQGQPQHF. The full variable domain, rest sourced from reference TRBV2 and TRBJ1-5, is EPEVTQTPSHQVTQMGQEVILRCVPISNHLYFYWYRQILGQKVEFLVSFYNNEISEKSEIFDDQFSVERPDGSNFTLKIRSTKLEDSAMYFCASRVRGQGQPQHFGDGTRLSIL.

V usage is TRBV11-2 and J usage is TRBJ2-4; weak D call: TRBD1 (6 bases). The ends were cut back, 2 bases at V and 5 bases at J, with 19 bases in the middle. Germline CDR1 SGHAT, CDR2 FQNNGV. This CDR3 has 17 residues. The CDR3 nucleotides are TGTGCCAGCAGCTTAAGACGGGCAGGGGCTCCCGAAAACATTCAGTACTTC. Translating it yields CASSLRRAGAPENIQYF.

The chain carries TRBV3-1 (or the pseudogene TRBV3-2) and TRBJ2-7, with D possibly TRBD2 on 7 matching bases. Germline V lookup: CDR1 LGHDT, CDR2 YNNKEL (reference sequence). This CDR3 has 15 amino acids. Trimming removed 5 bases at V and 5 bases at J, with 19 bases between. The CDR3 reads CASSVSPGGQHEQYF. In nucleotides, the CDR3 is TGTGCCAGCAGCGTGTCACCGGGGGGCCAACACGAGCAGTACTTC.

The chain combines TRBV6-1 with TRBJ2-2, with D perhaps TRBD2 (5 bases). This CDR3 has 15 residues. Trimming took 2 bases from V and 6 from J, leaving 13 bases between them. In germline, CDR1 is MNHNS, CDR2 SASEGT. CDR3 region: CASSEMLAGAGELFF. DNA of the CDR3: TGTGCCAGCAGTGAAATGCTAGCTGGCGCCGGGGAGCTGTTTTTT.

The chain couples TRBV9 to TRBJ2-1, with D perhaps matching TRBD1 (6 bases). From germline, CDR1 is SGDLS and CDR2 YYNGEE. CDR3 length equals 15 residues. Trimming left V 4 bases short and J 2 bases short, with 13 bases between. The DNA for the CDR3 is TGTGCCAGCAGCACAGCAGGGGCTGCCTACAATGAGCAGTTCTTC. Its protein is CASSTAGAAYNEQFF.

V usage is TRBV7-2 and J usage is TRBJ2-7; the match to TRBD1 covers 7 bases. This CDR3 spans 15 amino acids. With V trimmed by 1 base and J by 0 bases, 3 bases remained unmatched. Germline lookup yields CDR1 SGHTA and CDR2 FQGNSA. The CDR3 region has the DNA TGTGCCAGCAGCTTAGGATGGACAGGCTCCTACGAGCAGTACTTC. It is translated as CASSLGWTGSYEQYF.

Concerning this clone itself: This CDR3 is also generated by other DNA sequences in the sample. V usage is TRBV7-3 and J usage is TRBJ1-1; D is unclear. Trimming took 5 bases from V and 5 from J, leaving 12 bases between them. Germline CDR1 is SGHTA and CDR2 is FQGTGA. The CDR3 length is 13 residues. CDR3 nucleotides: TGTGCCAGCAGCCCTACGGGGAGTACTGAAGCTTTCTTT. Translation gives CASSPTGSTEAFF.

The chain combines TRBV5-1 with TRBJ1-1, with D possibly TRBD1 on 6 matching bases. Trimming removed 4 bases at V and 3 bases at J, with 13 bases between. CDR3 length: 14 amino acids. From germline, CDR1 is SGHRS and CDR2 YFSETQ. CDR3 nucleotide sequence: TGCGCCAGCAGCGCCAGGGGTAGGGACACTGAAGCTTTCTTT. This codes for CASSARGRDTEAFF.

The V gene is TRBV3-1 (or the pseudogene TRBV3-2), the J gene TRBJ1-1; 7 bases are shared with TRBD1. Germline V gene sequence: CDR1 LGHDT, CDR2 YNNKEL (reference sequence). CDR3 length equals 13 residues. V shed 1 base and J 11 bases; nucleotides not matched to a gene: 7. The CDR3 coding sequence is TGTGCCAGCAGCCAAGGTACAGGGGCTTGGGCTTTCTTT. As protein: CASSQGTGAWAFF.

The chain links TRBV21-1 to TRBJ2-1; the table names TRBD2, a call not compared with the DNA. TRBV21-1 is given as a pseudogene. The CDR3 consists of 14 residues. CDR3 DNA: TGTGCCAGCAGCAAGCCTAGCGGGGTGGATGAGCAGTTCTTC. The encoded protein is CASSKPSGVDEQFF.

The chain links TRBV2 to TRBJ2-7, with TRBD2 matching 13 bases. This CDR3 is built from 13 residues. The V and J ends lost 9 bases and 5 bases, in that order; junction bases with no gene match: 4. Per germline, CDR1 SNHLY and CDR2 FYNNEI. CDR3 coding DNA: TGTGCCAGAGGACTAGCGGGAGTGGACGAGCAGTACTTC. The encoded protein is CARGLAGVDEQYF.

V is TRBV30 and J is TRBJ2-3; TRBD1 matches at 7 bases. The CDR3 is 15 amino acids. Germline V gene lookup returns CDR1 GTSNPN and CDR2 SVGIG (reference sequence). J gave up 1 base and V 0 bases, and 4 bases lay outside the gene matches. Here the CDR3 reads CAWSVQGGGTDTQYF. DNA of the CDR3: TGTGCCTGGAGTGTACAAGGGGGCGGCACAGATACGCAGTATTTT.

The CDR3, as DNA: TGCGCCAGCAGCTTGGGAGAATTTGGAAACACCATATATTTT. It translates to CASSLGEFGNTIYF. The gene calls are TRBV5-1 and TRBJ1-3; D unclear. The ends were cut back, 0 bases at V and 3 bases at J, with 7 bases in the middle. Germline CDR1 is SGHRS and CDR2 is YFSETQ. This CDR3 spans 14 amino acids.

The rearrangement links TRBV7-8 to TRBJ1-2; the D is unclear. V gave up 5 bases and J gave up 3 bases, with 10 bases separating them. This CDR3 has 13 amino acids. The germline gives CDR1 SGHVS, CDR2 FQNEAQ. CDR3 region: CASSARHHYGYTF. The CDR3, as DNA: TGTGCCAGCAGCGCCCGACATCACTATGGCTACACCTTC.

The J gene is TRBJ2-2, the V gene TRBV29-1, with 7 nucleotides matching TRBD2. This CDR3 is built from 14 residues. The germline CDR1 and CDR2 sequences are SQVTM and ANQGSEA. Trimming at V came to 4 bases and at J to 5 bases, leaving 7 bases not matched to a gene. Here the CDR3 reads CSVARREHTGELFF. The DNA of the CDR3 is TGCAGCGTTGCTCGGCGGGAGCATACCGGGGAGCTGTTTTTT.

V and J are TRBV6-6 and TRBJ1-1; tentatively, D is TRBD1 (6 bases). This CDR3 region has 14 residues. The V and J ends lost 5 bases and 0 bases respectively, with 10 bases between them. CDR1 and CDR2 (germline): MNHNY, SVGAGI (reference sequence). In nucleotides, the CDR3 is TGTGCCAGCAGTAACTACAGGGTGAACACTGAAGCTTTCTTT. This codes for CASSNYRVNTEAFF.

The CDR3 spells CASSPLPVMNTEAFF. DNA of the CDR3: TGTGCCAGCAGCCCGCTGCCGGTAATGAACACTGAAGCTTTCTTT. This rearrangement joins TRBV7-9 to TRBJ1-1; the D is unclear. V lost 5 bases and J lost 0, with 13 bases in between. The CDR3 totals 15 residues. Germline V gene sequence: CDR1 SEHNR, CDR2 FQNEAQ (reference sequence).

A single count supports this clone. The J gene is TRBJ1-2, the V gene TRBV6-2 or TRBV6-3; the D is unclear. The CDR3 loop spans 14 amino acids. V was shortened by 3 bases and J by 1 base, with 9 bases between the two germline ends. Looked up from germline, CDR1 is MNHEY and CDR2 is SVGEGT. The CDR3 sequence: CASSYGHLNYGYTF. CDR3 in DNA: TGTGCCAGCAGTTATGGGCATCTTAACTATGGCTACACCTTC.

This chain joins TRBV5-8 and TRBJ2-1; D is unclear. V lost 1 base and J lost 0, with 5 bases in between. Germline V gene sequence: CDR1 SGHTS, CDR2 YDEGEE. The CDR3 has 14 amino acids. CDR3 region: CASSLLSSYNEQFF. CDR3 bases: TGTGCCAGCAGCTTGTTATCCTCCTACAATGAGCAGTTCTTC. The variable domain in full, with the rest retrieved from reference TRBV5-8 and TRBJ2-1, is EAGVTQSPTHLIKTRGQQATLRCSPISGHTSVYWYQQALGLGLQFLLWYDEGEERNRGNFPPRFSGRQFPNYSSELNVNALELEDSALYLCASSLLSSYNEQFFGPGTRLTVL.

The V call is TRBV18, the J call TRBJ2-5; tentative D call: TRBD1 (5 bases). The germline CDR1 and CDR2 sequences are KGHSH and LQKENI. The CDR3 extends over 14 amino acids. Trimming took off 3 bases at V and 5 bases at J, with 13 bases between the two ends. CDR3 DNA: TGTGCCAGCTCACCGCCAGGGCGTAAGGAGACCCAGTACTTC. It encodes CASSPPGRKETQYF.

This rearrangement joins TRBV19 to TRBJ1-1; weak D call: TRBD1 (6 bases). The germline V and J ends were trimmed by 5 bases and 5 bases, with 18 bases remaining between them. This CDR3 has 15 residues. Per the germline V gene, CDR1 is LNHDA and CDR2 is SQIVND (reference sequence). The CDR3 DNA follows: TGTGCCAGTAGTCTACAAACAGGGATGGCTACTGAAGCTTTCTTT. The encoded protein is CASSLQTGMATEAFF.

The chain is built from TRBV7-6 and TRBJ2-7; 13 nucleotides match TRBD2. The length of the CDR3 is 18 residues. The V gene's germline CDR1 is SGHVS and CDR2 FNYEAQ. Germline trimming cut 5 bases from V and 5 bases from J; bases unmatched to any gene: 15. The CDR3 coding sequence is TGTGCCAGCAGCCCATACTTCCCTGGGACTAGCGGGAAAAACGAGCAGTACTTC. This gives the protein CASSPYFPGTSGKNEQYF. The whole variable domain, remainder taken from reference TRBV7-6 and TRBJ2-7, is GAGVSQSPRYKVTKRGQDVALRCDPISGHVSLYWYRQALGQGPEFLTYFNYEAQQDKSGLPNDRFSAERPEGSISTLTIQRTEQRDSAMYRCASSPYFPGTSGKNEQYFGPGTRLTVT.

With respect to this clone: The junction shows a germline mismatch at one end, possibly a read error. This sequence joins TRBV2 and TRBJ1-2; 8 bases fit TRBD1. The CDR3 contains 13 residues. Germline lookup yields CDR1 SNHLY and CDR2 FYNNEI. The CDR3: CASSEALLTGASF. The DNA of the CDR3 is TGTGCCAGCAGTGAAGCGCTTCTGACAGGGGCCTCCTTC.

The chain carries TRBV28 and TRBJ1-5; D is undetermined. The CDR3 loop spans 13 amino acids. V dropped 6 bases and J dropped 2 bases, with 8 bases sitting between them. CDR1 and CDR2 (germline): MDHEN, SYDVKM. This CDR3 reads CASRPSGNQPQHF. CDR3 DNA: TGTGCCAGCAGGCCAAGCGGCAATCAGCCCCAGCATTTT.

This clone was seen only a few times. The J gene is TRBJ1-1, the V gene TRBV5-1; the match to TRBD1 covers 10 bases. The ends lost 0 bases at V and 6 bases at J; junction bases unmatched: 8. This CDR3 region has 16 residues. Germline loops: CDR1 SGHRS, CDR2 YFSETQ. CDR3 residues: CASSLAGTGVRAEAFF. The CDR3 nucleotides read TGCGCCAGCAGCTTGGCGGGGACAGGGGTGCGTGCTGAAGCTTTCTTT.

V and J are TRBV6-1 and TRBJ1-1; D is unclear. The CDR3 runs to 14 residues. Trimming took off 3 bases at V and 0 bases at J, with 8 bases between the two ends. Germline V gene sequence: CDR1 MNHNS, CDR2 SASEGT. The CDR3 spells CASSEGSLNTEAFF. DNA for the CDR3: TGTGCCAGCAGTGAGGGCAGTCTGAACACTGAAGCTTTCTTT.

The chain carries TRBV5-1 and TRBJ2-2; TRBD2 matches at 7 bases. This CDR3 contains 16 residues. Trimming removed 0 bases from V and 4 bases from J; junction bases left unmatched: 6. Germline V gene sequence: CDR1 SGHRS, CDR2 YFSETQ. The DNA for the CDR3 is TGCGCCAGCAGCTTGGGAGCGGGGCGAGTCACCGGGGAGCTGTTTTTT. Encoded protein: CASSLGAGRVTGELFF.

V is TRBV12-3 or TRBV12-4 and J is TRBJ2-2; D might be TRBD2 (5 bases). This CDR3 contains 13 residues. The V gene lost 2 bases and the J gene lost 7 bases, with 8 bases spanning the gap. CDR3 in DNA: TGTGCCAGCAGTTTAATTGAGGGCGGGGAGCTGTTTTTT. Its translation is CASSLIEGGELFF.